This TCR beta chain was sequenced for a study of T cells in Graves' hyperthyroidism and ophthalmopathy. Whole-study context: Specimen type is peripheral blood, collected at initial diagnosis prior to any treatment. General study findings and limits: Stable hyperthyroidism and ophthalmopathy were separated using 13 V-J signatures. Peripheral blood also featured most of the thyroid clonotypes expanded above 0.001.

This clonotype has a handful of counts. What it binds is unknown. It was around 10 ml of fresh peripheral blood that supplied the PBMCs. Germline V gene sequence: CDR1 LGHDT, CDR2 YNNKEL (reference sequence). V was cut by 2 bases and J by 4 bases, with 9 bases left in between. The CDR3 is 14 residues long. Amplification of TCR beta CDR3 regions used RNA as the template. The TCR CDR3 was amplified in a first-round RT-PCR using the HTBI primer set. A single record per CDR3 protein comes from TCRdb applying MiXCR to the multiplex PCR reads. The sample carries about 400,000 distinct CDR3 sequences, 15% recorded once.

The chain combines TRBV3-1 with TRBJ1-5; no clear D gene. The sequencing sample was made of blood. The receptor was isolated from a woman aged 25 to 45 with Graves' hyperthyroidism. CDR3 protein: CASSQSSGNQPQHF. The DNA of the CDR3 is TGTGCCAGCAGCCAATCGTCCGGGAATCAGCCCCAGCATTTT. The full variable domain, with the rest looked up from reference TRBV3-1 and TRBJ1-5, is DTAVSQTPKYLVTQMGNDKSIKCEQNLGHDTMYWYKQDSKKFLKIMFSYNNKELIINETVPNRFSPKSPDKAHLNLHINSLELGDSAVYFCASSQSSGNQPQHFGDGTRLSIL.